This T cell receptor (beta chain) originates from a study of patients and donors after allogeneic stem cell transplantation. Each CDR3 protein is one row after TCRdb ran MiXCR on the RT-PCR reads. The data hold fewer than 20,000 distinct CDR3 sequences, with roughly a quarter observed a single time. This CDR3 spans 16 amino acids. The junction had 11 bases not matched to a gene; V was cut back by 5 bases and J by 3 bases. Germline V gene sequence: CDR1 MGHRA, CDR2 YSYEKL. Sample: blood, either unsorted or a sorted T cell fraction (not recorded which). This sequence was found in a human donor who was either an allogeneic HSCT recipient or a stem cell or donor lymphocyte infusion donor (not recorded which). It is not recorded whose cells these are; they may come from a transplant donor. This chain joins TRBV4-1 and TRBJ2-3; TRBD1 matches at 7 bases. The CDR3 DNA reads as TGCGCCAGCAGCGCGAGCACAGGGGCTGAGACAGATACGCAGTATTTT. Translating it yields CASSASTGAETDTQYF.